These 32 T cell receptor beta chains originate from one sample sequenced in a study of cytomegalovirus exposure and HLA in healthy donors. PCR involved 60 Vbeta and 13 Jbeta primers. Data came from immunoSEQ multiplex PCR; TCRdb stores just in-frame clones and leaves some out. The sample has tens of thousands of clones; about 66% are singletons. The specimen sequenced was PBMCs. Receptor source: a woman aged 50 to 65 in good health and CMV-seropositive.

The gene calls are TRBV4-3 and TRBJ2-1, with 10 bases matching TRBD1. Germline V gene sequence: CDR1 LGHNA, CDR2 YSLEER. V gave up 0 bases and J gave up 7 bases; unmatched junction bases: 6. The CDR3 runs 16 residues. In DNA, the CDR3 is TGCGCCAGCAGCCAAGATAGACAGGGGGCTGGAAATGAGCAGTTCTTC. This gives the protein CASSQDRQGAGNEQFF.

The chain employs TRBV9 and TRBJ2-5, with 9 bases aligning to TRBD1. The CDR3 extends over 18 amino acids. CDR1 is SGDLS, CDR2 YYNGEE, per germline. After removal of 3 bases from V and 3 bases from J, the junction contained 15 bases not matched to a gene. The CDR3 sequence: CASSGPRQGGGSKETQYF. CDR3 bases: TGTGCCAGCAGCGGACCGAGACAGGGGGGAGGTTCAAAAGAGACCCAGTACTTC.

This clone was counted a single time. The chain's CDR3 is CASSAYRVSYEQYF. The CDR3 DNA sequence: TGTGCCAGCAGTGCTTACAGGGTCTCCTACGAGCAGTACTTC. The rearrangement uses TRBV6-1 and TRBJ2-7; D perhaps matches TRBD1 (6 bases). The CDR3 is 14 residues long. In germline, CDR1 is MNHNS, CDR2 SASEGT. Between the trimmed V and J ends, which lost 4 bases and 0 bases, there was a span of 10 bases.

The table lists this clone with a few counts. V is TRBV28 and J is TRBJ2-2; 7 bases map to TRBD2. CDR1 is MDHEN, CDR2 SYDVKM, per germline. The CDR3 has 14 residues. V lost 5 bases to trimming and J lost 4 bases; unmatched junction nucleotides: 4. CDR3 residues: CASSGGGSTGELFF. CDR3 in DNA: TGTGCCAGCAGTGGCGGGGGTTCCACCGGGGAGCTGTTTTTT.

This chain uses TRBV5-1 with TRBJ1-2, with D perhaps TRBD1 (6 bases). The CDR3 spans 14 residues. The germline gives CDR1 SGHRS, CDR2 YFSETQ. V lost 0 bases to trimming and J lost 4 bases, with 10 bases between them. The CDR3 DNA is TGCGCCAGCAGCTTGGCCCAGGGGTCCTATGGCTACACCTTC. Translation: CASSLAQGSYGYTF.

Here the CDR3 DNA reads TGTGCCAGCACCCCTAGCAACTCGAACACTGAAGCTTTCTTT. It encodes CASTPSNSNTEAFF. The chain is built from TRBV6-5 and TRBJ1-1; D not resolved. Trimming shortened V by 7 bases and J by 1 base, and 13 bases separated the two germline ends. CDR1 is MNHEY, CDR2 SVGAGI, per germline. The length of the CDR3 is 14 residues.

This clone was picked up a small number of times. CDR3 region: CASSSAQGDYGYTF. In nucleotides, the CDR3 is TGTGCCAGCAGTTCCGCACAAGGAGACTATGGCTACACCTTC. The V call is TRBV6-6, the J call TRBJ1-2; D is unresolved. V was shortened by 4 bases and J by 3 bases, with 12 bases between the two germline ends. Germline V lookup: CDR1 MNHNY, CDR2 SVGAGI (reference sequence). The CDR3 length is 14 residues.

This rearrangement joins TRBV23-1 to TRBJ2-7; D might be TRBD1 (7 bases). TRBV23-1 carries the ORF label, with uncertain function. Trimming took 4 bases from V and 0 from J, leaving 10 bases between them. This CDR3 has 14 amino acids. The CDR3 DNA reads TGCGCCAGCAGTCCAGGGGGGAGCTCCTACGAGCAGTACTTC. It specifies CASSPGGSSYEQYF.

The CDR3 region is CASSIRPGRIYEQYF. CDR3 DNA sequence: TGTGCCAGTAGTATCCGGCCAGGGCGTATCTACGAGCAGTACTTC. V usage is TRBV19 and J usage is TRBJ2-7; tentative D call: TRBD1 (5 bases). CDR3 size: 15 residues. Trimming took off 3 bases at V and 3 bases at J, with 15 bases between the two ends. Germline CDR1 is LNHDA and CDR2 is SQIVND (reference sequence).

The chain recombines TRBV28 with TRBJ1-5, with a weak D call TRBD1 (6 bases). Germline CDR1 reads MDHEN; CDR2 reads SYDVKM. Trimming left V 7 bases short and J 6 bases short, with 13 bases between. The CDR3 is made up of 13 amino acids. This chain's CDR3 is CASTGQGRQPQHF. CDR3 in DNA: TGTGCCAGCACGGGGCAGGGGCGTCAGCCCCAGCATTTT.

This clone was recorded once. The rearrangement uses TRBV14 and TRBJ2-5, with D possibly matching TRBD2 (6 bases). Germline CDR1 and CDR2: SGHDN and FVKESK. Trimming left V 2 bases short and J 4 bases short, with 11 bases between. The CDR3 covers 14 residues. CDR3 DNA: TGTGCCAGCAGCCAAATTCCCGGGGGAGAGACCCAGTACTTC. Protein sequence: CASSQIPGGETQYF.

The gene calls are TRBV5-6 and TRBJ2-7; D remains ambiguous. The CDR3 is made up of 13 amino acids. Trimming pared 1 base from V and 3 bases from J, leaving 8 bases between. Germline CDR1 and CDR2: SGHDT and YYEEEE. In DNA form, the CDR3 reads TGTGCCAGCAGCTTGTTTATGTTCTACGAGCAGTACTTC. It encodes CASSLFMFYEQYF.

V gene TRBV11-2 combines with J gene TRBJ1-1; TRBD1 is a possible D gene (5 bases). This CDR3 is built from 14 residues. Per germline, CDR1 SGHAT and CDR2 FQNNGV. Trimming took off 1 base at V and 11 bases at J, with 17 bases between the two ends. The CDR3 loop is CASSLGGLDMRAFF. The CDR3 DNA sequence: TGTGCCAGCAGCTTAGGGGGACTGGATATGAGGGCTTTCTTT.

A single count supports this clone. This chain joins TRBV10-3 and TRBJ1-2; 8 bases match TRBD1. CDR3 length: 16 amino acids. Germline V gene sequence: CDR1 ENHRY, CDR2 SYGVKD. V was clipped by 2 bases and J by 0 bases; unmatched bases: 5. CDR3 residues: CAISEQGASSNYGYTF. In DNA, the CDR3 is TGTGCCATCAGTGAGCAGGGGGCTTCGTCTAACTATGGCTACACCTTC.

The CDR3 here is CASSFTGAGNTIYF. The CDR3 bases are TGTGCCAGCAGCTTTACAGGGGCTGGAAACACCATATATTTT. V is TRBV7-9 and J is TRBJ1-3; 7 positions match TRBD1. The CDR3 runs to 14 residues. The germline V gene has CDR1 SEHNR and CDR2 FQNEAQ (reference sequence). The V gene end was trimmed by 3 bases and the J gene end by 2 bases; junction bases not matched to a gene: 1.

Written as DNA, the CDR3 is TGTGCCAGCAGCTTAGGGGCAGGGTTGAACACTGAAGCTTTCTTT. This gives the protein CASSLGAGLNTEAFF. This chain joins TRBV7-8 and TRBJ1-1, with a possible D match to TRBD1 (5 bases). The germline V gene has CDR1 SGHVS and CDR2 FQNEAQ. CDR3 size: 15 residues. V lost 1 base, J lost 0 bases, and 9 bases lay in between.

The genes are TRBV2 and TRBJ2-1; tentatively, D is TRBD1 (5 bases). V was pared by 11 bases and J by 6 bases, with 14 bases between. Germline V lookup: CDR1 SNHLY, CDR2 FYNNEI. The CDR3 has 12 residues. CDR3 sequence (DNA): TGTGCCTCAATGATTAGGGGCAATGAGCAGTTCTTC. Its translation: CASMIRGNEQFF. Drawing the rest from reference TRBV2 and TRBJ2-1, the complete variable domain is EPEVTQTPSHQVTQMGQEVILRCVPISNHLYFYWYRQILGQKVEFLVSFYNNEISEKSEIFDDQFSVERPDGSNFTLKIRSTKLEDSAMYFCASMIRGNEQFFGPGTRLTVL.

V is TRBV6-5 and J is TRBJ1-5; TRBD1 matches at 7 bases. CDR1 and CDR2 (germline): MNHEY, SVGAGI. Losses at the gene ends were 6 bases for V and 6 bases for J; bases not matched to a gene: 2. The CDR3 sequence is 12 residues long. CDR3 loop: CASRTGFQPQHF. CDR3 sequence (DNA): TGTGCCAGCAGGACAGGGTTTCAGCCCCAGCATTTT.

The chain recombines TRBV5-4 with TRBJ1-1, with D possibly being TRBD1 (6 bases). Germline lookup yields CDR1 SGHNT and CDR2 YYREEE (reference sequence). Trimming pared 6 bases from V and 8 bases from J, leaving 14 bases between. The CDR3 runs to 12 residues. The CDR3 DNA reads as TGTGCCAGCACCCCAGGGGTGGGGGAAGCTTTCTTT. It specifies CASTPGVGEAFF.

The table lists this clone with a few counts. V usage is TRBV5-4 and J usage is TRBJ2-1; possible D gene TRBD1, 6 bases. V was pared by 4 bases and J by 1 base, with 15 bases between. The CDR3 sequence is 16 residues long. Germline V lookup: CDR1 SGHNT, CDR2 YYREEE (reference sequence). The CDR3 region has the DNA TGTGCCAGCAGCCGACAGGACCAGATTTCCTACAATGAGCAGTTCTTC. Translation: CASSRQDQISYNEQFF.

This clone was seen a handful of times. The chain carries TRBV5-1 and TRBJ2-1, with TRBD1 matching over 7 bases. The germline CDR1 and CDR2 sequences are SGHRS and YFSETQ. Trimming cost V 2 bases and J 7 bases; bases outside gene matches: 6. This CDR3 comprises 14 residues. The CDR3 DNA reads TGCGCCAGCAGCTTAGAGGGACAGATTAATGAGCAGTTCTTC. Encoded protein: CASSLEGQINEQFF.

The chain is built from TRBV7-2 and TRBJ1-5; weak D call: TRBD1 (6 bases). Per the germline V gene, CDR1 is SGHTA and CDR2 is FQGNSA. Trimming took 5 bases from V and 3 from J, leaving 11 bases between them. This CDR3 region has 14 residues. The CDR3 DNA reads as TGTGCCAGCAGCATATGGACAGTCAATCAGCCCCAGCATTTT. As protein: CASSIWTVNQPQHF.

This clone has only a few counts. V is TRBV5-6 and J is TRBJ2-5; 10 bases align to TRBD2. Germline V gives CDR1 SGHDT, CDR2 YYEEEE. The CDR3 sequence is 15 residues long. V gave up 0 bases and J gave up 2 bases; unmatched junction bases: 1. CDR3 nucleotide sequence: TGTGCCAGCAGCTTGGTACTAGCGGGGCAAGAGACCCAGTACTTC. Translated, it gives CASSLVLAGQETQYF.

The rearrangement joins TRBV11-1 to TRBJ1-6, with D unclear. V gave up 5 bases and J gave up 4 bases, with 18 bases separating them. The germline gives CDR1 SGHAT, CDR2 FQDESV (reference sequence). CDR3 length equals 17 residues. The CDR3 coding sequence is TGTGCCAGCAGCCCTAGACCTAAAGACGGATATAATTCACCCCTCCACTTT. It specifies CASSPRPKDGYNSPLHF.

V usage is TRBV6-1 and J usage is TRBJ1-1; D not resolved. Germline CDR1 MNHNS, CDR2 SASEGT. The CDR3 extends over 13 amino acids. V was clipped by 6 bases and J by 0 bases, with 8 bases between them. In DNA form, the CDR3 reads TGTGCCAGCAGCCGAGAAATGAACACTGAAGCTTTCTTT. As protein: CASSREMNTEAFF.

The gene calls are TRBV2 and TRBJ1-6, with D perhaps matching TRBD1 (5 bases). Between the trimmed V and J ends, which lost 2 bases and 10 bases, there was a span of 12 bases. The V gene's germline CDR1 is SNHLY and CDR2 FYNNEI. The CDR3 runs 14 residues. CDR3: CASSEPGLHSPLHF. The DNA for the CDR3 is TGTGCCAGCAGTGAACCAGGGTTGCACTCACCCCTCCACTTT.

This chain uses TRBV28 with TRBJ1-5, with TRBD1 as a possible D gene (6 bases). Germline CDR1 reads MDHEN; CDR2 reads SYDVKM. The CDR3 runs to 15 residues. With 5 bases removed from V and 7 bases from J, the gap between germline ends came to 18 bases. The CDR3 nucleotides are TGTGCCAGCAGTCCCTGGTCAGGGGAAGTACAGCCCCAGCATTTT. It translates to CASSPWSGEVQPQHF. Supplemented by reference TRBV28 and TRBJ1-5, the full variable domain reads DVKVTQSSRYLVKRTGEKVFLECVQDMDHENMFWYRQDPGLGLRLIYFSYDVKMKEKGDIPEGYSVSREKKERFSLILESASTNQTSMYLCASSPWSGEVQPQHFGDGTRLSIL.

The genes are TRBV27 and TRBJ1-5, with D possibly TRBD1 on 6 matching bases. Looked up from germline, CDR1 is MNHEY and CDR2 is SMNVEV (reference sequence). The CDR3 contains 16 residues. Trimming pared 6 bases from V and 6 bases from J, leaving 21 bases between. CDR3 region: CASSLLPPGAGQPQHF. For the CDR3, the DNA is TGTGCCAGCAGCTTACTGCCCCCAGGGGCGGGTCAGCCCCAGCATTTT.

This clone was seen a few times. The chain employs TRBV7-2 and TRBJ1-1; D gene unclear. V dropped 7 bases and J dropped 0 bases, with 12 bases sitting between them. Germline CDR1 reads SGHTA; CDR2 reads FQGNSA. This CDR3 comprises 14 residues. The CDR3, as DNA: TGTGCCAGCACCTACTTTTCGGTGAACACTGAAGCTTTCTTT. This encodes CASTYFSVNTEAFF.

The V gene is TRBV5-8, the J gene TRBJ2-3, with 10 bases matching TRBD2. Losses at the gene ends were 9 bases for V and 6 bases for J; bases not matched to a gene: 7. The CDR3 has 13 amino acids. Germline lookup yields CDR1 SGHTS and CDR2 YDEGEE. CDR3 bases: TGTGCCATTCGAGCGGGGGGGGTCGATACGCAGTATTTT. Its protein product is CAIRAGGVDTQYF.

The genes are TRBV5-1 and TRBJ1-3; 10 bases agree with TRBD1. Germline CDR1 reads SGHRS; CDR2 reads YFSETQ. V dropped 5 bases and J dropped 1; count of bases not matched to a gene: 3. The CDR3 contains 15 residues. CDR3 residues: CASSGQGVSGNTIYF. The CDR3 region has the DNA TGCGCCAGCAGTGGACAGGGGGTTTCTGGAAACACCATATATTTT.

This rearrangement joins TRBV4-2 to TRBJ2-3; 9 bases agree with TRBD1. This CDR3 contains 15 residues. Trimming cost V 4 bases and J 2 bases; bases outside gene matches: 4. Germline V CDR1 and CDR2: LGHNA, YNFKEQ. The CDR3 bases are TGTGCCAGCAGCCTCGGGACAGGGTACACAGATACGCAGTATTTT. It is translated as CASSLGTGYTDTQYF.